The 14 T cell receptor beta chains below come from one sample, sequenced in a study of CD8 T cells in ankylosing spondylitis. Notes on the study in general: A motif of several highly homologous TCR beta variants was seen as apparently characteristic of ankylosing spondylitis blood.

No antigens are known for them. TCRdb fed the 5' RACE reads into MiXCR, producing one record per CDR3 protein. The sample contains 330,000 or so distinct CDR3 sequences, 7% to 9% of which appear only once. Sequences were obtained from blood, either unsorted or a sorted T cell fraction (not recorded which). These receptor sequences come from a male donor with ankylosing spondylitis.

The V and J genes are TRBV19 and TRBJ1-5, with D uncertain. Trimming stripped 5 bases from V and 7 bases from J, with 15 bases between. The length of the CDR3 is 14 residues. The germline V gene encodes CDR1 LNHDA and CDR2 SQIVND (reference sequence). CDR3 nucleotide sequence: TGTGCCAGTAGTTCAAGCGTGGAAGTACAGCCCCAGCATTTT. This encodes CASSSSVEVQPQHF.

The sample holds many counts of this clonotype. The chain couples TRBV28 to TRBJ2-1, with TRBD2 matching over 8 bases. The germline CDR1 and CDR2 sequences are MDHEN and SYDVKM. The CDR3 has 16 residues. Germline trimming cut 0 bases from V and 1 base from J; bases unmatched to any gene: 2. The CDR3 DNA is TGTGCCAGCAGTTTATGGGCTAGCGGGTCCTACAATGAGCAGTTCTTC. This gives the protein CASSLWASGSYNEQFF.

The chain recombines TRBV5-6 with TRBJ2-7; 9 nucleotides match TRBD2. The germline V gene has CDR1 SGHDT and CDR2 YYEEEE. V lost 3 bases, J lost 2 bases, and 9 bases stayed unmatched. This CDR3 is built from 16 residues. The CDR3 here is CASSWGLREGPYEQYF. The CDR3 DNA reads as TGTGCCAGCAGCTGGGGGCTGCGGGAGGGACCCTACGAGCAGTACTTC.

The chain recombines TRBV5-8 with TRBJ1-5, with D perhaps matching TRBD1 (5 bases). The germline V gene has CDR1 SGHTS and CDR2 YDEGEE. V was shortened by 3 bases and J by 12 bases, with 19 bases between the two germline ends. The CDR3 sequence is 14 residues long. In nucleotides, the CDR3 is TGTGCCAGCAGCTCGGGGCCCAGTTTTGATCGCCAGCATTTT. This gives the protein CASSSGPSFDRQHF.

This clonotype was seen a handful of times. The V gene is TRBV9, the J gene TRBJ2-2, with 10 bases fitting TRBD2. CDR1 SGDLS and CDR2 YYNGEE come from the germline V gene. This CDR3 has 16 residues. Trimming took 2 bases from V and 5 from J; bases not matched to a gene: 6. CDR3 DNA: TGTGCCAGCAGCGTTACCCCTAGCGGGAGTACCGGGGAGCTGTTTTTT. Residues: CASSVTPSGSTGELFF.

This clonotype has at least ten counts. The rearrangement uses TRBV20-1 and TRBJ2-5; 8 bases are a match to TRBD2. V gave up 5 bases and J gave up 10 bases; unmatched junction bases: 12. The CDR3 has 13 amino acids. CDR1 DFQATT and CDR2 SNEGSKA come from the germline V gene (reference sequence). CDR3 sequence (DNA): TGCAGTGCTTCCCTCGGACTAGCCGCCAACCAGTACTTC. This translates into CSASLGLAANQYF.

This clonotype was seen more than once but under ten times. The chain joins TRBV2 to TRBJ2-5; 9 bases map to TRBD2. This CDR3 region has 13 residues. Trimming removed 7 bases from V and 5 bases from J; junction bases left unmatched: 5. Per the germline V gene, CDR1 is SNHLY and CDR2 is FYNNEI. DNA of the CDR3: TGTGCCAGCACGGGCGGGAGGGGCGAGACCCAGTACTTC. Translating gives CASTGGRGETQYF. The full variable domain, rest sourced from reference TRBV2 and TRBJ2-5, is EPEVTQTPSHQVTQMGQEVILRCVPISNHLYFYWYRQILGQKVEFLVSFYNNEISEKSEIFDDQFSVERPDGSNFTLKIRSTKLEDSAMYFCASTGGRGETQYFGPGTRLLVL.

Only a few counts were recorded for this clonotype. This chain connects TRBV12-3 or TRBV12-4 to TRBJ2-3; TRBD2 matches 8 bases. The CDR3 covers 15 residues. The V segment lost 3 bases and the J segment 5 bases; nucleotides outside the gene matches: 7. In DNA form, the CDR3 reads TGTGCCAGCAGTTTTAGCGGGACGCTCGGAGATACGCAGTATTTT. It translates to CASSFSGTLGDTQYF.

V usage is TRBV7-2 and J usage is TRBJ1-4; the D is unclear. Germline V lookup: CDR1 SGHTA, CDR2 FQGNSA. V was clipped by 8 bases and J by 0 bases, with 7 bases between them. CDR3 length equals 13 residues. The CDR3 coding sequence is TGTGCCAGCTCGATAGCAACTAATGAAAAACTGTTTTTT. Protein: CASSIATNEKLFF.

This clonotype was picked up a small number of times. For the CDR3, the DNA is TGCAGCGTCACCCGGACTAGCGTTAGCACAGATACGCAGTATTTT. It encodes CSVTRTSVSTDTQYF. The gene calls are TRBV29-1 and TRBJ2-3; 9 positions match TRBD2. The CDR3 totals 15 residues. CDR1 SQVTM and CDR2 ANQGSEA come from the germline V gene. With 6 bases clipped from V and 0 bases from J, the junction kept 7 bases outside the gene matches.

This clonotype occurred a few times. V and J are TRBV4-3 and TRBJ2-3; TRBD2 matches at 12 bases. The CDR3 runs to 17 residues. After removal of 4 bases from V and 5 bases from J, the junction contained 10 bases not matched to a gene. Germline lookup yields CDR1 LGHNA and CDR2 YSLEER. The chain's CDR3 is CASSPGELAGGGDTQYF. CDR3 DNA: TGCGCCAGCAGCCCCGGGGAGCTAGCGGGGGGGGGAGATACGCAGTATTTT.

The rearrangement joins TRBV5-1 to TRBJ2-7; 11 bases map to TRBD2. The germline gives CDR1 SGHRS, CDR2 YFSETQ. V lost 3 bases to trimming and J lost 5 bases; unmatched junction nucleotides: 10. This CDR3 is 16 amino acids long. In DNA form, the CDR3 reads TGCGCCAGCAGCTCATTAGCGGGAGGGCCTAAGGACGAGCAGTACTTC. Protein product: CASSSLAGGPKDEQYF.

This clonotype has at least ten counts. This chain uses TRBV10-3 with TRBJ2-1, with TRBD1 matching 8 bases. There are 12 residues in the CDR3. CDR1 and CDR2 (germline): ENHRY, SYGVKD. V was pared by 9 bases and J by 7 bases, with 5 bases of the junction left unmatched. The CDR3 nucleotides are TGTGCCATTTGGACAGGGCAAAATGAGCAGTTCTTC. It specifies CAIWTGQNEQFF.

The chain joins TRBV5-6 to TRBJ2-1; 8 bases match TRBD1. Germline V gene data show CDR1 as SGHDT and CDR2 as YYEEEE. This CDR3 spans 15 amino acids. Germline trimming cut 3 bases from V and 3 bases from J; bases unmatched to any gene: 5. This chain's CDR3 is CASSYDRGVYNEQFF. CDR3 in DNA: TGTGCCAGCAGCTATGACAGGGGAGTCTACAATGAGCAGTTCTTC.